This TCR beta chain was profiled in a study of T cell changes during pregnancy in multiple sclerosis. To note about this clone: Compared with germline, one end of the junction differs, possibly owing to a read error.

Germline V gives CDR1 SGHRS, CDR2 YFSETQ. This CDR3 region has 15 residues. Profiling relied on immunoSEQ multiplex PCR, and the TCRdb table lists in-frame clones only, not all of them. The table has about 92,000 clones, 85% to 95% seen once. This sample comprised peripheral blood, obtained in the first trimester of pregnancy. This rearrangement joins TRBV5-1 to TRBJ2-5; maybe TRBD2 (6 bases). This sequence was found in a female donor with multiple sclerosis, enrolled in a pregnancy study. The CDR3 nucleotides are TGCGCCAGCAGCCCTAGCGTGGATTGGCAAGAGGCCCAGTACTTC. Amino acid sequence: CASSPSVDWQEAQYF.